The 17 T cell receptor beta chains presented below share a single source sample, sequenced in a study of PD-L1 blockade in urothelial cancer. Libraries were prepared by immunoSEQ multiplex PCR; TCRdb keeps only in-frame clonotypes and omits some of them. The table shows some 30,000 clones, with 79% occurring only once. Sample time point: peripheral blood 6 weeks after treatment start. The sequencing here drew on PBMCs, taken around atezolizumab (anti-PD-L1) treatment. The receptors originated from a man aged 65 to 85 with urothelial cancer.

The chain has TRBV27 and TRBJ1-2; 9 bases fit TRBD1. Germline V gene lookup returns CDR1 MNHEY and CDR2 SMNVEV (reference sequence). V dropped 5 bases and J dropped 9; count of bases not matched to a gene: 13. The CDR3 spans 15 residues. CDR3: CASSRQGDGRISYTF. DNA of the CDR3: TGTGCCAGCAGTCGACAGGGGGACGGCCGTATAAGCTACACCTTC.

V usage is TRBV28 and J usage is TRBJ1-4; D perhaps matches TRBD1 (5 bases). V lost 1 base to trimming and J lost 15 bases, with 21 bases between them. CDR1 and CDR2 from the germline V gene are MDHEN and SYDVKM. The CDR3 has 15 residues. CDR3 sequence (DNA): TGTGCCAGCAGTTTATATTACGGGGGGGATGGGAGATTGTTTTTT. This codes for CASSLYYGGDGRLFF.

CDR3 sequence (DNA): TGTGCCAGCAGCTTAGTGCAGCGGGAGACCCAGTACTTC. This translates into CASSLVQRETQYF. J is TRBJ2-5 and V is TRBV7-6; possibly TRBD2 for D (5 bases). Germline V gives CDR1 SGHVS, CDR2 FNYEAQ. The CDR3 consists of 13 residues. Deletions cut 1 base from V and 5 bases from J, with 8 bases between.

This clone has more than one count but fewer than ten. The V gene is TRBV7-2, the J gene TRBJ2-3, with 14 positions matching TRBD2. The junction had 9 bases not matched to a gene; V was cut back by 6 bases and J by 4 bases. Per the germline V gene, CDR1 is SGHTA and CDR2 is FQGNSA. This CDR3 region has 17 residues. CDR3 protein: CASSSGTSGSRPDTQYF. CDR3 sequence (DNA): TGTGCCAGCAGTTCAGGGACTAGCGGGAGTAGGCCAGATACGCAGTATTTT.

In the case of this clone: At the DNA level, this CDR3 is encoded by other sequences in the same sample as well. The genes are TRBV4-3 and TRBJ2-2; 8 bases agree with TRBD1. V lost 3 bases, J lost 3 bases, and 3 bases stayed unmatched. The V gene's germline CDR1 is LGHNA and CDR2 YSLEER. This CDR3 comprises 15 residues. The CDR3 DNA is TGCGCCAGCAGCCAGGCGACAGGGGACACCGGGGAGCTGTTTTTT. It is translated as CASSQATGDTGELFF.

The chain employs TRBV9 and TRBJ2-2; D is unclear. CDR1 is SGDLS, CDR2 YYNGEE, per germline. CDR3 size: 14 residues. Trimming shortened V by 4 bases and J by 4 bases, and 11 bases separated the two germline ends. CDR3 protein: CASSPRNPTGELFF. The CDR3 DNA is TGTGCCAGCAGCCCGAGGAATCCCACCGGGGAGCTGTTTTTT.

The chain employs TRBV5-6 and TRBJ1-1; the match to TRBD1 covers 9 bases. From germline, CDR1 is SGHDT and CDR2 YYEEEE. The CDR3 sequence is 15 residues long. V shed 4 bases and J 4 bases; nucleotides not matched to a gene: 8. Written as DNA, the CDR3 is TGTGCCAGCAGCCCCGCGGGGGGACAGGGCACTGAAGCTTTCTTT. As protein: CASSPAGGQGTEAFF.

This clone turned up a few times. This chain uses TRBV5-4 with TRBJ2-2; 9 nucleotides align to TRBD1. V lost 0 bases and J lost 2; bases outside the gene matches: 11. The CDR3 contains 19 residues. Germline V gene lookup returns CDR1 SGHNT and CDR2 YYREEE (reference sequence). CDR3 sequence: CASSLEPLQGALNTGELFF. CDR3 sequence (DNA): TGTGCCAGCAGCTTGGAACCGTTACAGGGGGCACTAAACACCGGGGAGCTGTTTTTT.

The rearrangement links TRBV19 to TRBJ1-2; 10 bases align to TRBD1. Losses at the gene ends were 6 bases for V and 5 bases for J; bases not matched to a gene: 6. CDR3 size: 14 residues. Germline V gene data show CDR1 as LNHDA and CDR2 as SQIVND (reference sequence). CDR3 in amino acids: CASRPGQGRYGYTF. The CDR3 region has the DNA TGTGCCAGTAGGCCGGGACAGGGGAGATATGGCTACACCTTC.

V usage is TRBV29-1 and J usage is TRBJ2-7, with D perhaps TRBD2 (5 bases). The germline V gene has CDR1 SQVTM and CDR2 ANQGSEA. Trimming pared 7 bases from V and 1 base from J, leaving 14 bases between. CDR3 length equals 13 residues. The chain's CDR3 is CSAAGLQSYEQYF. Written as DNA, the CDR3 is TGCAGCGCCGCAGGACTTCAATCCTACGAGCAGTACTTC.

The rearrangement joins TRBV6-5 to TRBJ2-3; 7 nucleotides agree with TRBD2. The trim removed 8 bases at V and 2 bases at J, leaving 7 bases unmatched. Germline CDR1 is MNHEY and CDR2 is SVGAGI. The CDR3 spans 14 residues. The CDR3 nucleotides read TGTGCCAGCTCGATCGGGGGGTACACAGATACGCAGTATTTT. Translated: CASSIGGYTDTQYF.

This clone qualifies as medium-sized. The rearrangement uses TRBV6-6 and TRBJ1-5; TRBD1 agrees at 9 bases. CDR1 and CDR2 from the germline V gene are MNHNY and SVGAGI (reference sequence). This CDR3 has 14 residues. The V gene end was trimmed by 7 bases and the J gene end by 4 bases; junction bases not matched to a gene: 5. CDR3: CASTIGQGNQPQHF. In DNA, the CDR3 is TGTGCCAGCACTATCGGACAGGGGAATCAGCCCCAGCATTTT.

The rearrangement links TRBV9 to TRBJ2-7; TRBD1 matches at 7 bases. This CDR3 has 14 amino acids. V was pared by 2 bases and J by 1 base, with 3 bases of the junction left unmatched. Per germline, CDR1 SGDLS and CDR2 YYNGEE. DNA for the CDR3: TGTGCCAGCAGCGTTGGGACAGTATCCTACGAGCAGTACTTC. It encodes CASSVGTVSYEQYF.

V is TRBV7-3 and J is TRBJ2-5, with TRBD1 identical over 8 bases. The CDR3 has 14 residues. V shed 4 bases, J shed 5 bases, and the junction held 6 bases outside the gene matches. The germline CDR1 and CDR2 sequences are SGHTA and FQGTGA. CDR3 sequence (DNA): TGTGCCAGCAGCTCTACAGGGGGGTCGGAGACCCAGTACTTC. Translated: CASSSTGGSETQYF.

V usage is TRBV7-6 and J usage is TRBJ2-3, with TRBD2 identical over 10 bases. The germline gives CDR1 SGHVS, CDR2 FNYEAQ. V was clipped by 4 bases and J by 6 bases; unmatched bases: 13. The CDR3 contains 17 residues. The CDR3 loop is CASSSTSGISRKDTQYF. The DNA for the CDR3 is TGTGCCAGCAGCTCAACTAGCGGGATCTCTCGGAAGGATACGCAGTATTTT.

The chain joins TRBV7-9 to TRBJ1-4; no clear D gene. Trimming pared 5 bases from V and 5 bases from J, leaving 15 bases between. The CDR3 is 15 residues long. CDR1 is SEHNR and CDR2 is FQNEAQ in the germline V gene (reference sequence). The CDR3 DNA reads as TGTGCCAGCAGCCCAGGCATCACGGGGAATGAAAAACTGTTTTTT. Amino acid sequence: CASSPGITGNEKLFF.

CDR3 nucleotide sequence: TGTGCCACCAGCAGAGATACCGTCACGGGACTAGCGGCTAATGAGCAGTTCTTC. Translation gives CATSRDTVTGLAANEQFF. The chain carries TRBV15 and TRBJ2-1; TRBD2 matches at 11 bases. Germline CDR1 LNHNV, CDR2 YYDKDF (reference sequence). The J segment lost 7 bases and the V segment lost 0 bases, leaving 11 bases of the junction unmatched. The CDR3 sequence is 18 residues long.